Presented here are 11 T cell receptor beta chains from one specimen sequenced in a study of blood T cell repertoires in COVID-19. Clones were read by immunoSEQ multiplex PCR, and TCRdb kept only the in-frame ones, dropping some. The sample has about 170,000 clones; around 80% are singletons. Sequencing was done on a sample of peripheral blood. The source is a woman in her seventies with acute or convalescent COVID-19.

This chain links TRBV7-2 with TRBJ2-4, with TRBD1 as a possible D gene (6 bases). Germline V gene lookup returns CDR1 SGHTA and CDR2 FQGNSA. The CDR3 has 15 residues. Trimming removed 6 bases from V and 8 bases from J, with 20 bases in between. The CDR3 sequence: CASRAPWGLGYIQYF. CDR3 coding DNA: TGTGCCAGCAGAGCTCCCTGGGGGCTGGGGTACATTCAGTACTTC.

The V gene is TRBV4-3, the J gene TRBJ1-1; D is possibly TRBD1 (6 bases). Trimming stripped 2 bases from V and 2 bases from J, with 12 bases between. The CDR3 has 15 residues. CDR1 LGHNA and CDR2 YSLEER come from the germline V gene. The CDR3 spells CASSQRLQGNTEAFF. The CDR3 DNA reads TGCGCCAGCAGCCAACGCTTACAGGGAAACACTGAAGCTTTCTTT.

CDR3 in DNA: TGTGCCAGCAGCGCCGGGACAGGCGATGAGCAGTACTTC. Translation gives CASSAGTGDEQYF. The genes are TRBV11-1 and TRBJ2-7, with TRBD1 matching 8 bases. The J segment lost 7 bases and the V segment lost 5 bases, leaving 7 bases of the junction unmatched. The germline V gene encodes CDR1 SGHAT and CDR2 FQDESV (reference sequence). The CDR3 runs to 13 residues.

This sequence joins TRBV27 and TRBJ1-5; D is perhaps TRBD1 (6 bases). This CDR3 spans 14 amino acids. CDR1 and CDR2 (germline): MNHEY, SMNVEV (reference sequence). V gave up 2 bases and J gave up 5 bases, with 10 bases separating them. The DNA of the CDR3 is TGTGCCAGCAGTTTAAGGGGGGGATATCAGCCCCAGCATTTT. Translated: CASSLRGGYQPQHF.

The CDR3: CASSPEGYEQYF. The CDR3 DNA reads as TGTGCCAGCAGCCCAGAGGGCTACGAGCAGTACTTC. The V call is TRBV7-6, the J call TRBJ2-7; a possible D gene is TRBD2 (5 bases). Trimming pared 5 bases from V and 3 bases from J, leaving 8 bases between. CDR1 is SGHVS, CDR2 FNYEAQ, per germline. The CDR3 is made up of 12 amino acids.

The genes are TRBV7-3 and TRBJ1-4; D not certain. The germline V gene encodes CDR1 SGHTA and CDR2 FQGTGA. The CDR3 spans 13 residues. Trimming took 5 bases from V and 7 from J, leaving 11 bases between them. The CDR3, as DNA: TGTGCCAGCAGCCGAGAAGTCGGTGAAAAACTGTTTTTT. It codes for CASSREVGEKLFF.

CDR3 in DNA: TGTGCCACCAGTGACCCCTTGCGGGGTAGCTCCTACGAGCAGTACTTC. It encodes CATSDPLRGSSYEQYF. This chain links TRBV24-1 with TRBJ2-7; D is perhaps TRBD2 (6 bases). Trimming shortened V by 4 bases and J by 0 bases, and 15 bases separated the two germline ends. This CDR3 is 16 amino acids long. Germline V lookup: CDR1 KGHDR, CDR2 SFDVKD.

V usage is TRBV7-2 and J usage is TRBJ1-2, with 11 bases aligning to TRBD1. This CDR3 has 14 residues. Trimming at V came to 1 base and at J to 7 bases, leaving 2 bases not matched to a gene. CDR1 is SGHTA, CDR2 FQGNSA, per germline. CDR3: CASSLGGTGGGYTF. The DNA for the CDR3 is TGTGCCAGCAGCTTAGGTGGGACAGGGGGTGGCTACACCTTC.

The chain has TRBV6-1 and TRBJ2-7; 7 nucleotides line up with TRBD2. This CDR3 comprises 16 residues. From germline, CDR1 is MNHNS and CDR2 SASEGT. V was pared by 1 base and J by 0 bases, with 6 bases of the junction left unmatched. CDR3 loop: CASSEDPSGYSYEQYF. CDR3 DNA: TGTGCCAGCAGTGAAGATCCTAGCGGATACTCCTACGAGCAGTACTTC.

This chain uses TRBV13 with TRBJ2-3, with 9 bases lining up with TRBD2. The germline CDR1 and CDR2 sequences are PRHDT and FYEKMQ (reference sequence). CDR3 size: 15 residues. Trimming removed 3 bases from V and 5 bases from J; junction bases left unmatched: 6. In nucleotides, the CDR3 is TGTGCCAGCAGCTTTAGCGGGAGCTTTCGAGATACGCAGTATTTT. Its translation is CASSFSGSFRDTQYF.

The V call is TRBV7-9, the J call TRBJ2-1; 9 bases align to TRBD2. The CDR3 is 13 amino acids. J was trimmed by 7 bases and V by 6 bases; bases with no gene match: 4. Germline loops: CDR1 SEHNR, CDR2 FQNEAQ (reference sequence). CDR3 in DNA: TGTGCCAGCAGATTTGCGGGAGGGAATGAGCAGTTCTTC. It codes for CASRFAGGNEQFF. The complete variable domain, with remaining parts taken from reference TRBV7-9 and TRBJ2-1, reads DTGVSQNPRHKITKRGQNVTFRCDPISEHNRLYWYRQTLGQGPEFLTYFQNEAQLEKSRLLSDRFSAERPKGSFSTLEIQRTEQGDSAMYLCASRFAGGNEQFFGPGTRLTVL.